The clone carrying this T cell receptor beta chain has at least ten counts. Antigen unknown. The data stem from a study of early T cells in non-severe SARS-CoV-2 infection. Study in general: The authors sequenced bulk RNA from unsorted whole blood, leaving chains unpaired.

As part of library construction, unique molecular identifiers were attached to individual cDNA molecules. TCRdb fed the 5' RACE reads into MiXCR, producing one record per CDR3 protein. The sample contains some 59,000 distinct CDR3 sequences, 9.3% of which appear only once. The CDR3 sequence is 15 residues long. V trimming: 7 bases; J trimming: 1 base; junction bases outside the gene matches: 8. The study, taken as a whole, reports: Private and CD4 specificities were missed by VDJdb matching, which favored anti-spike CD8 responses.

This sequence was found in an adult who was a healthcare worker with PCR-confirmed SARS-CoV-2 infection or an uninfected control (not recorded which). V and J are TRBV12-3 or TRBV12-4 and TRBJ1-1, with 8 nucleotides matching TRBD1. The material sequenced was whole blood. Written as DNA, the CDR3 is TGTGCCAGCAAGGACAGGGAACTTACGAACACTGAAGCTTTCTTT. Protein sequence: CASKDRELTNTEAFF.